A selection of T cell receptor beta chains follows, all from one sample in a study of cytomegalovirus exposure and HLA in healthy donors. The repertoire was sequenced with immunoSEQ multiplex PCR; TCRdb's copy has only in-frame clones and lacks some. The sample yields around 140,000 clones, 75% seen once. Sample: PBMCs. The receptors originated from a man aged 25 to 40 in good health and CMV-seronegative. Both conserved end residues are part of each CDR3. The D gene is left open where the match is weak. Size values are once, few and many counts, or a class for expanded clones, and some rows have none.

j_call,v_call,d_call,cdr3_length,clone_size,cdr3_aa,cdr3_nt
TRBJ2-5,TRBV5-1,TRBD2,16,NA,CASSSGTSGYQETQYF,TGCGCCAGCAGCTCCGGGACTAGCGGGTACCAAGAGACCCAGTACTTC
TRBJ1-4,TRBV5-8,TRBD1,16,NA,CASSRKPGQGSEKLSF,TGTGCCAGCAGTCGGAAGCCCGGACAGGGGAGTGAAAAACTGTCTTTT
TRBJ1-2,TRBV7-9,TRBD1,12,few,CASSRDREGYTF,TGTGCCAGCAGTCGGGACAGGGAGGGCTACACCTTC
TRBJ2-7,TRBV5-6,NA,14,once,CASSLTGTSYEQYF,TGTGCCAGCAGCCTTACCGGGACTTCCTACGAGCAGTACTTC
TRBJ2-1,TRBV5-1,TRBD2,15,NA,CASSLTGLAVYEQFF,TGCGCCAGCAGCTTGACGGGACTAGCGGTCTATGAGCAGTTCTTC
TRBJ1-5,TRBV2,NA,14,NA,CASGTPRGNQPQHF,TGTGCCAGCGGTACACCCCGGGGCAATCAGCCCCAGCATTTT
TRBJ2-5,TRBV5-1,TRBD1,18,few,CASSSQPPGQGHQETQYF,TGCGCCAGCAGCTCGCAACCCCCGGGACAGGGTCACCAAGAGACCCAGTACTTC
TRBJ1-6,TRBV6-6,NA,16,NA,CASSYQRNLGGSPLHF,TGTGCCAGCAGTTACCAGAGGAACCTTGGCGGGTCACCCCTCCACTTT
TRBJ1-5,TRBV7-6,NA,15,few,CASSSTAGVWQPQHF,TGTGCCAGCAGCTCAACCGCGGGGGTCTGGCAGCCCCAGCATTTT
TRBJ1-4,TRBV4-1,NA,14,NA,CASSQEERGEKLFF,TGCGCCAGCAGCCAAGAGGAAAGGGGTGAAAAACTGTTTTTT
TRBJ2-3,TRBV2,NA,13,NA,CASRQYGPDTQYF,TGTGCCAGTAGACAGTATGGGCCAGATACGCAGTATTTT
TRBJ2-7,TRBV19,NA,14,few,CASTPETSSYEQYF,TGTGCCAGTACTCCGGAGACGTCGTCCTACGAGCAGTACTTC
TRBJ2-1,TRBV11-2,TRBD2,15,NA,CASSLWLAGGNEQFF,TGTGCCAGCAGCTTATGGCTAGCGGGAGGTAATGAGCAGTTCTTC
TRBJ2-7,TRBV19,TRBD1,14,once,CASSKGTGSYEQYF,TGTGCCAGTAGTAAGGGGACAGGCTCCTACGAGCAGTACTTC
TRBJ1-1,TRBV21-1,NA,14,NA,CASKVEPYDTEAFF,TGTGCCAGCAAGGTGGAGCCGTACGACACTGAAGCTTTCTTT
TRBJ2-7,TRBV7-9,TRBD1,13,once,CASSRDSSYEQYF,TGTGCCAGCAGTCGGGACAGCTCCTACGAGCAGTACTTC
TRBJ1-3,TRBV5-1,TRBD1,16,NA,CASSLAGTGFGNTIYF,TGCGCCAGCAGCTTGGCCGGGACAGGGTTCGGAAACACCATATATTTT
TRBJ1-5,TRBV7-2,NA,13,NA,CASIPESGQPQHF,TGTGCCAGCATCCCGGAGTCAGGGCAGCCCCAGCATTTT
TRBJ2-5,TRBV6-6,NA,15,NA,CASSHRRGRGETQYF,TGTGCCAGCAGTCACAGAAGAGGACGGGGAGAGACCCAGTACTTC
TRBJ1-4,TRBV5-1,NA,15,NA,CASSFLGATNEKLFF,TGCGCCAGCAGCTTCTTAGGGGCAACTAATGAAAAACTGTTTTTT
TRBJ2-7,TRBV2,NA,15,NA,CASSDPGMSSYEQYF,TGTGCCAGCAGTGATCCGGGGATGAGCTCCTACGAGCAGTACTTC
TRBJ2-5,TRBV28,TRBD2,14,NA,CASSSGLAEETQYF,TGTGCCAGCAGTTCGGGACTAGCGGAAGAGACCCAGTACTTC
TRBJ1-2,TRBV28,TRBD1,16,NA,CASSSYSGRGIGRGTF,TGTGCCAGCAGCTCGTACTCGGGCAGGGGGATCGGCAGAGGCACCTTC
TRBJ2-2,TRBV5-6,NA,15,NA,CASSFVGGGTGELFF,TGTGCCAGCAGCTTCGTAGGTGGCGGCACCGGGGAGCTGTTTTTT
TRBJ1-1,TRBV10-3,TRBD1,14,NA,CAIRTGEGDTEAFF,TGTGCCATCAGGACAGGGGAGGGGGACACTGAAGCTTTCTTT
TRBJ1-4,TRBV6-5,NA,15,NA,CASSQVGPTNEKLFF,TGTGCCAGCAGTCAAGTGGGGCCTACTAATGAAAAACTGTTTTTT
TRBJ2-1,TRBV5-1,TRBD1,16,NA,CASSLTGGGSYNEQFF,TGCGCCAGCAGCCTCACAGGGGGCGGCTCCTACAATGAGCAGTTCTTC
TRBJ1-3,TRBV5-3,TRBD1,20,few,CARRPARDREILNSGNTIYF,TGTGCCAGAAGACCTGCTAGGGACAGGGAAATATTAAACTCTGGAAACACCATATATTTT
TRBJ2-3,TRBV6-6,NA,13,NA,CASTSRGSDTQYF,TGTGCCAGCACAAGTAGAGGGTCGGATACGCAGTATTTT
TRBJ2-7,TRBV5-8,TRBD1,13,NA,CASSRGTGGEQYF,TGTGCCAGCAGCCGCGGGACAGGGGGCGAGCAGTACTTC
TRBJ2-7,TRBV5-1,NA,14,NA,CASSITTASYEQYF,TGCGCCAGCAGCATAACGACAGCTTCCTACGAGCAGTACTTC
TRBJ1-3,TRBV28,NA,13,few,CATAGGIENTIYF,TGTGCCACCGCCGGGGGGATAGAAAACACCATATATTTT
TRBJ2-5,TRBV6-5,TRBD1,13,NA,CASSSTGGETQYF,TGTGCCAGCAGTAGTACAGGGGGGGAGACCCAGTACTTC
TRBJ2-3,TRBV7-9,NA,14,NA,CASTRTTSTDTQYF,TGTGCCAGCACCCGGACTACTAGCACAGATACGCAGTATTTT
TRBJ1-1,TRBV28,NA,14,NA,CASSFWALNTEAFF,TGTGCCAGCAGTTTCTGGGCCTTGAACACTGAAGCTTTCTTT
TRBJ2-7,TRBV7-9,NA,11,NA,CASNAGHEQYF,TGTGCCAGCAATGCAGGCCACGAGCAGTACTTC
TRBJ2-7,TRBV5-4,TRBD2,12,once,CASSTTSDEQYF,TGTGCCAGCAGCACAACTAGCGACGAGCAGTACTTC
TRBJ2-2,TRBV7-3,TRBD2,14,NA,CASSLTAGVGELFF,TGTGCCAGCAGCTTAACTGCGGGGGTCGGGGAGCTGTTTTTT
TRBJ2-7,TRBV7-9,TRBD1,12,NA,CASSLGSGQGYF,TGTGCCAGCAGCTTAGGATCTGGACAGGGGTACTTC
TRBJ1-3,TRBV4-2,NA,17,few,CASSQDLRPGAGNTIYF,TGTGCCAGCAGCCAAGATTTAAGGCCAGGTGCTGGAAACACCATATATTTT
TRBJ2-3,TRBV5-1,NA,14,NA,CASSLGQGQDTQYF,TGCGCCAGCAGCTTAGGCCAGGGACAAGATACGCAGTATTTT
TRBJ2-3,TRBV12-2,NA,16,NA,CASRFQQGAGTDTQYF,TGTGCAAGTCGCTTCCAACAGGGGGCTGGCACAGATACGCAGTATTTT
TRBJ2-7,TRBV6-5,NA,12,NA,CASSSSGREQYF,TGTGCCAGCAGTTCCTCGGGGCGGGAGCAGTACTTC
TRBJ1-2,TRBV6-5,TRBD1,15,NA,CASTLSGTGGGGYTF,TGTGCCAGCACCCTTTCGGGGACAGGGGGCGGTGGCTACACCTTC
TRBJ1-3,TRBV28,NA,14,few,CASSWYVEGNTIYF,TGTGCCAGCAGTTGGTACGTCGAGGGAAACACCATATATTTT
TRBJ2-2,TRBV9,TRBD1,14,NA,CASKGAGHTGELFF,TGTGCCAGCAAGGGGGCAGGTCACACCGGGGAGCTGTTTTTT
TRBJ1-1,TRBV19,TRBD1,14,NA,CASSDQGVRTEAFF,TGTGCCAGTAGTGACCAGGGGGTACGGACTGAAGCTTTCTTT
TRBJ2-3,TRBV27,TRBD2,16,NA,CASRDLSGGPRDTQYF,TGTGCCAGCAGGGATCTTAGCGGGGGTCCCCGGGATACGCAGTATTTT
TRBJ2-1,TRBV10-3,NA,13,few,CAIRAISGNEQFF,TGTGCCATCAGGGCGATTAGCGGCAATGAGCAGTTCTTC
TRBJ1-1,TRBV13,NA,17,NA,CASSFGQGGGMNTEAFF,TGTGCCAGCAGCTTCGGCCAGGGTGGTGGGATGAACACTGAAGCTTTCTTT
TRBJ2-2,TRBV30,NA,14,few,CAWRLTTYTGELFF,TGTGCCTGGCGACTGACCACATACACCGGGGAGCTGTTTTTT
TRBJ2-6,TRBV6-4,NA,17,NA,CASSDSRVRAGANVLTF,TGTGCCAGCAGTGACTCCAGGGTTCGGGCTGGGGCCAACGTCCTGACTTTC
TRBJ1-3,TRBV2,NA,17,few,CASSERVGQLVGNTIYF,TGTGCCAGCAGTGAAAGAGTCGGACAGCTAGTTGGAAACACCATATATTTT